This T cell receptor (beta chain) was captured in a study of monozygotic twins with inflammatory bowel disease. Study-level points and caveats: Resolution of different T cell subtypes was not achieved.

As concerns this clonotype: The antigen remains unidentified.

Starting material for each TCR library was about 3,500 ng of total RNA. Template-switch reactions added UMIs with a 6-nucleotide sample barcode. TCRdb derives one entry per CDR3 protein from the 5' RACE reads, leaving out DNA. The sample has about 210,000 distinct CDR3 sequences, and its top ten clones hold 6% to 9%. Germline V lookup: CDR1 SGHVS, CDR2 FQNEAQ. The CDR3 loop spans 17 amino acids. The TCR sequence derives from a human donor with ulcerative colitis or Crohn's disease, or a healthy co-twin of an affected twin (not recorded which). This chain uses TRBV7-8 with TRBJ1-2; TCRdb outputs TRBD1, but without DNA this stays unchecked. The sequencing sample was made of blood. The CDR3 sequence: CASSIRQDDPGNYGYTF.